One sample yielded the 32 T cell receptor beta chains listed below, sequenced in a study of beta chain features in type 1 diabetes. The sequenced template was cDNA made from the entire isolated RNA. The table came from immunoSEQ multiplex PCR; TCRdb's copy has only in-frame clones and leaves some out. This sample yields about half a million clones, of which approximately 28% are seen a single time; 0.05% to 0.07% belongs to the top ten. What was sequenced was naive CD4+ T cells from blood. All receptors come from a man between 18 and 29 years old in good health.

In this sample, this clone turned up a few times. The CDR3 here is CSFQRVIGEQFF. As DNA, the CDR3 is TGCAGCTTCCAAAGGGTCATCGGTGAGCAGTTCTTC. The genes are TRBV29-1 and TRBJ2-1; D gene uncertain. Germline loops: CDR1 SQVTM, CDR2 ANQGSEA. The CDR3 runs to 12 residues. V lost 8 bases to trimming and J lost 9 bases, with 17 bases between them.

The V and J genes are TRBV29-1 and TRBJ2-7; 7 bases are a match to TRBD2. The J segment lost 0 bases and the V segment lost 7 bases, leaving 9 bases of the junction unmatched. The CDR3 extends over 14 amino acids. The germline gives CDR1 SQVTM, CDR2 ANQGSEA. Written as DNA, the CDR3 is TGCAGCGCGGCGAAAGCGGGGTACTCCTACGAGCAGTACTTC. This translates into CSAAKAGYSYEQYF.

The genes are TRBV20-1 and TRBJ1-2; D not certain. CDR1 and CDR2 (germline): DFQATT, SNEGSKA (reference sequence). Deletions cut 3 bases from V and 6 bases from J, with 5 bases between. The CDR3 loop spans 10 amino acids. Here the CDR3 DNA reads TGCAGTGCTAGCCAGCATGGCTACACCTTC. Its protein product is CSASQHGYTF.

J is TRBJ2-6 and V is TRBV29-1; D might be TRBD1 (6 bases). Trimming cost V 6 bases and J 2 bases, with 14 bases left between them. The germline V gene has CDR1 SQVTM and CDR2 ANQGSEA. CDR3 length: 15 residues. The CDR3 spells CSVGSGVAGANVLTF. As DNA, the CDR3 is TGCAGCGTGGGATCAGGGGTTGCTGGGGCCAACGTCCTGACTTTC.

The chain has TRBV4-1 and TRBJ2-3, with TRBD2 identical over 12 bases. Germline values: CDR1 MGHRA, CDR2 YSYEKL. There are 17 residues in the CDR3. The trim removed 0 bases at V and 8 bases at J, leaving 9 bases unmatched. CDR3 nucleotide sequence: TGCGCCAGCAGCCAAGAAGGACTAGCGGGGCTTCGGGTTACGCAGTATTTT. This sequence encodes CASSQEGLAGLRVTQYF.

This clone was seen a few times. The rearrangement joins TRBV29-1 to TRBJ2-1, with a possible D match to TRBD1 (5 bases). The ends were cut back, 2 bases at V and 3 bases at J, with 11 bases in the middle. CDR3 length equals 14 residues. The germline V gene has CDR1 SQVTM and CDR2 ANQGSEA. CDR3 amino acids: CSVEPIQGYNEQFF. The CDR3, as DNA: TGCAGCGTTGAACCCATCCAGGGCTACAATGAGCAGTTCTTC.

This clone came up a few times. This chain connects TRBV7-9 to TRBJ2-1; D remains ambiguous. The CDR3 has 13 amino acids. V lost 4 bases, J lost 9 bases, and 13 bases lay in between. Per germline, CDR1 SEHNR and CDR2 FQNEAQ (reference sequence). The CDR3 region is CASSSGPHSEQFF. As DNA, the CDR3 is TGTGCCAGCAGCTCCGGACCCCACAGTGAGCAGTTCTTC.

CDR3 DNA sequence: TGCGCCAGCAACCCTTGGACAGGGTCCCTTATCCAAGAGACCCAGTACTTC. Encoded protein: CASNPWTGSLIQETQYF. The chain couples TRBV5-1 to TRBJ2-5; 8 bases are shared with TRBD1. With 6 bases clipped from V and 1 base from J, the junction kept 14 bases outside the gene matches. Looked up from germline, CDR1 is SGHRS and CDR2 is YFSETQ. This CDR3 is 17 amino acids long.

The chain combines TRBV18 with TRBJ2-1; 8 nucleotides line up with TRBD2. CDR3 size: 15 residues. Germline loops: CDR1 KGHSH, CDR2 LQKENI. J gave up 6 bases and V 3 bases, and 7 bases lay outside the gene matches. CDR3 in amino acids: CASSPGTRILNEQFF. The CDR3, as DNA: TGTGCCAGCTCACCCGGGACTAGAATCCTCAATGAGCAGTTCTTC.

This clone came up a few times. A junction end diverges from the germline sequence, so it may reflect a read error. The chain links TRBV30 to TRBJ1-1; TRBD1 agrees at 8 bases. Germline CDR1 and CDR2: GTSNPN and SVGIG (reference sequence). This CDR3 is built from 11 residues. CDR3 residues: CAWSPQGARGF. CDR3 sequence (DNA): TGTGCCTGGAGCCCCCAGGGGGCGCGGGGGTTT. Complete variable domain (other parts from reference TRBV30 and TRBJ1-1): SQTIHQWPATLVQPVGSPLSLECTVEGTSNPNLYWYRQAAGRGLQLLFYSVGIGQISSEVPQNLSASRPQDRQFILSSKKLLLSDSGFYLCAWSPQGARGFGQGTRLTVV.

This rearrangement joins TRBV9 to TRBJ2-7; D is undetermined. This CDR3 region has 12 residues. Trimming removed 2 bases at V and 3 bases at J, with 6 bases between. From germline, CDR1 is SGDLS and CDR2 YYNGEE. CDR3 protein: CASSVTDYEQYF. DNA of the CDR3: TGTGCCAGCAGCGTGACGGACTACGAGCAGTACTTC.

This clone has a handful of counts. The J gene is TRBJ2-3, the V gene TRBV9; TRBD1 matches 7 bases. Germline assignment: CDR1 SGDLS and CDR2 YYNGEE. This CDR3 has 15 residues. After removal of 0 bases from V and 4 bases from J, the junction contained 5 bases not matched to a gene. CDR3 sequence: CASSVASQGPDTQYF. CDR3 sequence (DNA): TGTGCCAGCAGCGTAGCCTCACAGGGGCCAGATACGCAGTATTTT.

This clone occurred a few times. The J gene is TRBJ2-5, the V gene TRBV6-1, with TRBD2 identical over 7 bases. After removal of 5 bases from V and 5 bases from J, the junction contained 8 bases not matched to a gene. The V gene's germline CDR1 is MNHNS and CDR2 SASEGT. This CDR3 is 14 amino acids long. This CDR3 is CASSLGGGRETQYF. CDR3 coding DNA: TGTGCCAGCAGTCTTGGGGGGGGACGGGAGACCCAGTACTTC.

This clone was seen only once. The V and J genes are TRBV7-3 and TRBJ2-1; 11 bases map to TRBD2. J was trimmed by 10 bases and V by 5 bases; bases with no gene match: 4. The germline CDR1 and CDR2 sequences are SGHTA and FQGTGA. The CDR3 spans 13 residues. CDR3: CASSPRLAGEQFF. The CDR3 coding sequence is TGTGCCAGCAGCCCCCGACTAGCGGGAGAGCAGTTCTTC. Looking up the rest from reference TRBV7-3 and TRBJ2-1 gives the full variable domain: GAGVSQTPSNKVTEKGKYVELRCDPISGHTALYWYRQSLGQGPEFLIYFQGTGAADDSGLPNDRFFAVRPEGSVSTLKIQRTERGDSAVYLCASSPRLAGEQFFGPGTRLTVL.

The rearrangement uses TRBV30 and TRBJ1-4; no clear D gene. CDR1 is GTSNPN and CDR2 is SVGIG in the germline V gene (reference sequence). Trimming took off 5 bases at V and 0 bases at J, with 7 bases between the two ends. CDR3 length: 13 amino acids. CDR3 bases: TGTGCCTGGGCCAGATCAACTAATGAAAAACTGTTTTTT. Translation: CAWARSTNEKLFF. The whole variable domain, remainder taken from reference TRBV30 and TRBJ1-4, is SQTIHQWPATLVQPVGSPLSLECTVEGTSNPNLYWYRQAAGRGLQLLFYSVGIGQISSEVPQNLSASRPQDRQFILSSKKLLLSDSGFYLCAWARSTNEKLFFGSGTQLSVL.

DNA for the CDR3: TGTGCCAGCAGTTACTCCCCTTTGAGCACAGATACGCAGTATTTT. The encoded protein is CASSYSPLSTDTQYF. V is TRBV6-6 and J is TRBJ2-3; D is undetermined. The CDR3 sequence is 15 residues long. Germline-derived CDR1 and CDR2 are MNHNY and SVGAGI (reference sequence). Between the trimmed V and J ends, which lost 0 bases and 0 bases, there was a span of 7 bases.

The chain uses TRBV28 and TRBJ2-1, with 10 bases that match TRBD2. V was clipped by 10 bases and J by 7 bases; unmatched bases: 13. The CDR3 is 15 amino acids. The germline V gene encodes CDR1 MDHEN and CDR2 SYDVKM. This CDR3 is CATFPPSGRGNEQFF. CDR3 nucleotides: TGTGCCACTTTCCCCCCTAGCGGGAGAGGTAATGAGCAGTTCTTC.

This clone was seen only a few times. This chain uses TRBV30 with TRBJ1-1; D not resolved. Germline V gene sequence: CDR1 GTSNPN, CDR2 SVGIG (reference sequence). The CDR3 loop spans 14 amino acids. The V end was cut by 2 bases, the J end by 0 bases, with 10 bases between. CDR3: CAWSIGQLNTEAFF. The CDR3 coding sequence is TGTGCCTGGAGTATAGGGCAATTGAACACTGAAGCTTTCTTT.

This clone was picked up one time. The chain couples TRBV30 to TRBJ2-1; D is perhaps TRBD2 (6 bases). V dropped 0 bases and J dropped 0 bases, with 9 bases sitting between them. The germline V gene encodes CDR1 GTSNPN and CDR2 SVGIG (reference sequence). CDR3 length: 15 residues. The CDR3 nucleotides read TGTGCCTGGAGTGTAAGGAGGGCCTCCTACAATGAGCAGTTCTTC. Protein product: CAWSVRRASYNEQFF.

This clone was seen a handful of times. The sample contains more than one DNA sequence encoding this CDR3. The J gene is TRBJ2-7, the V gene TRBV7-2, with TRBD2 identical over 11 bases. Losses at the gene ends were 1 base for V and 4 bases for J; bases not matched to a gene: 0. There are 14 residues in the CDR3. Per germline, CDR1 SGHTA and CDR2 FQGNSA. The DNA for the CDR3 is TGTGCCAGCAGCTTAGGACTAGCGGGGTACGAGCAGTACTTC. Protein sequence: CASSLGLAGYEQYF.

This clone showed up just a few times. The V call is TRBV30, the J call TRBJ2-7, with D perhaps assigned TRBD1 or TRBD2 (5 bases each). Germline assignment: CDR1 GTSNPN and CDR2 SVGIG (reference sequence). The CDR3 is 12 residues long. V lost 7 bases and J lost 3, with 13 bases in between. CDR3 nucleotide sequence: TGTGCCTCCGCCGCAGGGAGCTACGAGCAGTACTTC. Its translation: CASAAGSYEQYF.

This chain joins TRBV4-2 and TRBJ2-3, with a weak D call TRBD2 (6 bases). Trimming pared 0 bases from V and 8 bases from J, leaving 6 bases between. This CDR3 comprises 12 residues. Germline lookup yields CDR1 LGHNA and CDR2 YNFKEQ. The CDR3 nucleotides are TGTGCCAGCAGCCAAGAGCGGGGTACGCAGTATTTT. Its protein product is CASSQERGTQYF.

This sequence joins TRBV5-4 and TRBJ2-5; 7 bases line up with TRBD2. Germline CDR1 reads SGHNT; CDR2 reads YYREEE (reference sequence). This CDR3 is built from 15 residues. The ends lost 5 bases at V and 4 bases at J; junction bases unmatched: 11. CDR3 sequence: CASSKLAPEGETQYF. As DNA, the CDR3 is TGTGCCAGCAGTAAACTAGCGCCAGAGGGAGAGACCCAGTACTTC.

The V and J genes are TRBV7-7 and TRBJ2-1; 7 bases are shared with TRBD2. Looked up from germline, CDR1 is SSHAT and CDR2 is FNYEAQ (reference sequence). This CDR3 has 15 residues. V gave up 0 bases and J gave up 9 bases; unmatched junction bases: 8. CDR3 protein: CASSLASGGWAEQFF. DNA of the CDR3: TGTGCCAGCAGCTTAGCGTCGGGGGGATGGGCTGAGCAGTTCTTC.

The rearrangement uses TRBV7-9 and TRBJ2-1, with TRBD2 as a possible D gene (6 bases). Germline-derived CDR1 and CDR2 are SEHNR and FQNEAQ (reference sequence). The CDR3 consists of 11 residues. Trimming removed 11 bases from V and 5 bases from J, with 10 bases in between. In DNA, the CDR3 is TGTGCCCTTAGCGGCAACAATGAGCAGTTCTTC. It encodes CALSGNNEQFF. The full variable domain, completed using reference TRBV7-9 and TRBJ2-1, is DTGVSQNPRHKITKRGQNVTFRCDPISEHNRLYWYRQTLGQGPEFLTYFQNEAQLEKSRLLSDRFSAERPKGSFSTLEIQRTEQGDSAMYLCALSGNNEQFFGPGTRLTVL.

This clone occurred a few times. CDR3 bases: TGTGCCAGCAGCTTACAACTAGCTCTCGGGGATACGCAGTATTTT. Its protein product is CASSLQLALGDTQYF. The chain recombines TRBV7-2 with TRBJ2-3; a possible D gene is TRBD2 (6 bases). V gave up 2 bases and J gave up 6 bases, with 15 bases separating them. Germline V gene lookup returns CDR1 SGHTA and CDR2 FQGNSA. The CDR3 is 15 amino acids.

In this sample, this clone turned up a few times. The chain uses TRBV7-2 and TRBJ2-1; 10 nucleotides line up with TRBD1. CDR1 is SGHTA, CDR2 FQGNSA, per germline. The CDR3 length is 14 residues. With 8 bases clipped from V and 9 bases from J, the junction kept 10 bases outside the gene matches. CDR3 nucleotides: TGTGCCAGCGGAAGACAGGGGGCGTTAGGTGAGCAGTTCTTC. Its translation: CASGRQGALGEQFF.

Only a few counts were recorded for this clone. The genes are TRBV7-9 and TRBJ1-1; D gene unclear. Germline assignment: CDR1 SEHNR and CDR2 FQNEAQ (reference sequence). V lost 4 bases to trimming and J lost 2 bases, with 8 bases between them. This CDR3 region has 13 residues. Here the CDR3 reads CASSSEGNTEAFF. CDR3 bases: TGTGCCAGCAGCTCGGAGGGAAACACTGAAGCTTTCTTT. Full variable domain (missing parts from reference TRBV7-9 and TRBJ1-1): DTGVSQNPRHKITKRGQNVTFRCDPISEHNRLYWYRQTLGQGPEFLTYFQNEAQLEKSRLLSDRFSAERPKGSFSTLEIQRTEQGDSAMYLCASSSEGNTEAFFGQGTRLTVV.

On this clone itself: The same CDR3 can be traced to other DNA sequences in this sample. V and J are TRBV9 and TRBJ2-5; no firm D call. With 0 bases removed from V and 1 base from J, the gap between germline ends came to 7 bases. Per germline, CDR1 SGDLS and CDR2 YYNGEE. This CDR3 comprises 14 residues. CDR3 bases: TGTGCCAGCAGCGTAGGTCCCAGCCAAGAGACCCAGTACTTC. Translating gives CASSVGPSQETQYF.

The chain has TRBV18 and TRBJ2-5, with 7 bases that match TRBD2. V was clipped by 6 bases and J by 1 base; unmatched bases: 8. Germline lookup yields CDR1 KGHSH and CDR2 LQKENI. The CDR3 has 15 amino acids. For the CDR3, the DNA is TGTGCCAGCTCCCGAGGGATAGCGGGCCAAGAGACCCAGTACTTC. It translates to CASSRGIAGQETQYF. Full variable domain (missing parts from reference TRBV18 and TRBJ2-5): NAGVMQNPRHLVRRRGQEARLRCSPMKGHSHVYWYRQLPEEGLKFMVYLQKENIIDESGMPKERFSAEFPKEGPSILRIQQVVRGDSAAYFCASSRGIAGQETQYFGPGTRLLVL.

Comments on this clone: One junction end disagrees with the germline gene, perhaps due to a read error. J is TRBJ2-1 and V is TRBV6-1; 8 bases are a match to TRBD2. This CDR3 contains 16 residues. Germline V gene lookup returns CDR1 MNHNS and CDR2 SASEGT. CDR3 nucleotide sequence: TGTGCCATCAGTGAATATAGCGGGGTGACCTACAATGAGCAGTTCTTC. Translating gives CAISEYSGVTYNEQFF.

This clone was seen only a few times. The chain employs TRBV5-1 and TRBJ2-3; 12 bases fit TRBD2. Germline V gene sequence: CDR1 SGHRS, CDR2 YFSETQ. The CDR3 extends over 16 amino acids. Trimming removed 2 bases from V and 1 base from J; junction bases left unmatched: 2. CDR3 residues: CASSFGLAGRTDTQYF. The CDR3 DNA sequence: TGCGCCAGCAGCTTCGGACTAGCGGGGCGCACAGATACGCAGTATTTT. Full variable domain (outside the CDR3, taken from reference TRBV5-1 and TRBJ2-3): KAGVTQTPRYLIKTRGQQVTLSCSPISGHRSVSWYQQTPGQGLQFLFEYFSETQRNKGNFPGRFSGRQFSNSRSEMNVSTLELGDSALYLCASSFGLAGRTDTQYFGPGTRLTVL.